The rows below give T cell receptor beta chains drawn from one sample of a study of blood T cell repertoires in COVID-19. Only in-frame clones appear in the TCRdb table, and some are missing; sequencing was by immunoSEQ multiplex PCR. This table holds approximately 250,000 clones, approximately 84% found once. Input material: PBMCs or T cells enriched from blood (not recorded which). These receptors were taken from a man aged 35 to 55 who had recovered from COVID-19. The CDR3 runs from the conserved cysteine through the conserved F or W. A D gene is named only where the DNA matches it firmly. Clone sizes are given selectively: once, few, many, or a class where the clone is expanded.

j_gene,abundance,d_gene,v_gene,CDR3nt,CDR3aa
TRBJ1-4,NA,NA,TRBV30,TGTGCCTGGAGCATCTTGACAGAAACAAATGAAAAACTGTTTTTT,CAWSILTETNEKLFF
TRBJ2-3,NA,NA,TRBV6-5,TGTGCCAGCAGCTCGGGTAGTAGGATAGATACGCAGTATTTT,CASSSGSRIDTQYF
TRBJ2-3,NA,TRBD1,TRBV5-1,TGCGCCAGCAGCCTCAACAGGGGAGAAGATACGCAGTATTTT,CASSLNRGEDTQYF
TRBJ1-2,NA,NA,TRBV7-2,TGTGCCAGCAGCTTGGGTGGGTCGGGAAACTATGGCTACACCTTC,CASSLGGSGNYGYTF
TRBJ2-5,few,NA,TRBV2,TGTGCCAGTCAGGGGCGAGAGACCCAGTACTTC,CASQGRETQYF
TRBJ2-1,NA,NA,TRBV7-2,TGTGCCAGCAGCTTTGGGGGGAGGATATCCTACAATGAGCAGTTCTTC,CASSFGGRISYNEQFF
TRBJ1-2,NA,NA,TRBV7-8,TGTGCCAGCAGCTTAAAGGGAGACGGTTACACCTTC,CASSLKGDGYTF
TRBJ2-7,NA,NA,TRBV24-1,TGTGCCACGGAGGGAAGAGGGACCTACGAGCAGTACTTC,CATEGRGTYEQYF
TRBJ1-2,NA,NA,TRBV28,TGTGCCAGCAGCGTTTCCGGGACACGAGGCTACACCTTC,CASSVSGTRGYTF
TRBJ1-4,NA,NA,TRBV30,TGTGCCTGGAAACGTGGCCCTAATGAAAAACTGTTTTTT,CAWKRGPNEKLFF
TRBJ2-1,NA,TRBD1,TRBV28,TGTGCCAGCAGGTGGGGACAGGGGTTCTACAATGAGCAGTTCTTC,CASRWGQGFYNEQFF